This T cell receptor (beta chain) is from a study of shared clonotypes between healthy human individuals. Repertoires were generated with immunoSEQ multiplex PCR, while TCRdb's copy carries only in-frame clones and drops some. Seen here are a few hundred thousand clones, over 50% observed once, and the top ten hold around 10%. Study-wide points: The four-donor shared clonotypes exceeded non-shared clonotypes in generation probability, with non-shared ones scoring lower.

This CDR3 has 13 amino acids. The V end was cut by 6 bases, the J end by 4 bases, with 13 bases between. Germline V gene sequence: CDR1 KGHSH, CDR2 LQKENI. With regard to this clone: Its antigen remains unidentified.

Sample: memory CD4+ T cells sorted from blood. Subset defined: CD45RA-negative fraction. The chain has TRBV18 and TRBJ2-7; D is undetermined. The sequence derives from a young man in good health. This CDR3 reads CASSKESGYEQYF. The CDR3 bases are TGTGCCAGCTCGAAGGAGTCGGGTTACGAGCAGTACTTC.